Each of the 21 T cell receptor beta chains below was sequenced from the same sample in a study of beta chain features in type 1 diabetes. Every bit of the isolated RNA underwent reverse transcription, so sequencing read expressed TCRB transcripts. Libraries were prepared by immunoSEQ multiplex PCR; TCRdb keeps only in-frame clonotypes and omits some of them. The sample consists of 250,000 or so clones, around 26% of them appearing once. The sequenced material came from central memory CD4+ T cells from blood. Receptors originate from a man younger than 45 in good health.

The CDR3 DNA reads TGTGCCATCAGTGACTCTAATAGCGGGCTTCAAGAGACCCAGTACTTC. As protein: CAISDSNSGLQETQYF. This sequence joins TRBV10-3 and TRBJ2-5; 7 bases are shared with TRBD2. Losses at the gene ends were 3 bases for V and 2 bases for J; bases not matched to a gene: 9. The CDR3 extends over 16 amino acids. Germline V gene sequence: CDR1 ENHRY, CDR2 SYGVKD.

This clone was seen at least ten times. J is TRBJ2-4 and V is TRBV28; the match to TRBD1 covers 7 bases. Germline assignment: CDR1 MDHEN and CDR2 SYDVKM. The CDR3 is 12 residues long. Losses at the gene ends were 10 bases for V and 5 bases for J; bases not matched to a gene: 5. The CDR3 bases are TGTGCCACAAGGGACAGCCAAAACATTCAGTACTTC. As protein: CATRDSQNIQYF.

The rearrangement joins TRBV7-2 to TRBJ2-1, with 7 bases matching TRBD2. Per germline, CDR1 SGHTA and CDR2 FQGNSA. After removal of 1 base from V and 4 bases from J, the junction contained 10 bases not matched to a gene. The CDR3 extends over 17 amino acids. In DNA, the CDR3 is TGTGCCAGCAGCTTAGAGAAAAGACTAGCAGAGTACAATGAGCAGTTCTTC. This translates into CASSLEKRLAEYNEQFF.

The V and J genes are TRBV18 and TRBJ2-5; D unclear. Trimming took 6 bases from V and 5 from J, leaving 10 bases between them. The CDR3 covers 12 residues. CDR1 KGHSH and CDR2 LQKENI come from the germline V gene. The CDR3 reads CASSNSGETQYF. As DNA, the CDR3 is TGTGCCAGCTCTAACTCGGGCGAGACCCAGTACTTC.

The chain combines TRBV30 with TRBJ1-5, with 9 bases lining up with TRBD1. In germline, CDR1 is GTSNPN, CDR2 SVGIG (reference sequence). The CDR3 spans 14 residues. Unmatched junction bases numbered 6, after V lost 1 base and J lost 8 bases. The CDR3 DNA sequence: TGTGCCTGGAGTGAAGGACAGGGGTTGGAGCCCCAGCATTTT. Protein sequence: CAWSEGQGLEPQHF.

CDR3 nucleotides: TGTGCCAGCAGTGAAGGAGGGGACATTCAGTACTTC. This translates into CASSEGGDIQYF. This chain connects TRBV2 to TRBJ2-4; either TRBD1 or TRBD2 may supply D (5 bases each). This CDR3 is built from 12 residues. The V and J ends lost 1 base and 8 bases respectively, with 6 bases between them. Germline CDR1 is SNHLY and CDR2 is FYNNEI.

This clone appeared a few times. The rearrangement joins TRBV30 to TRBJ2-1; unclear D gene. The germline gives CDR1 GTSNPN, CDR2 SVGIG (reference sequence). The CDR3 is made up of 12 amino acids. The germline V and J ends were trimmed by 5 bases and 6 bases, with 11 bases remaining between them. The CDR3 loop reads CAWGIFVNEQFF. The CDR3 bases are TGTGCCTGGGGGATTTTTGTCAATGAGCAGTTCTTC.

V usage is TRBV30 and J usage is TRBJ2-5; D is uncertain. Germline values: CDR1 GTSNPN, CDR2 SVGIG (reference sequence). V dropped 4 bases and J dropped 1 base, with 4 bases sitting between them. The CDR3 loop spans 11 amino acids. The CDR3 loop reads CAWKGQETQYF. CDR3 nucleotides: TGTGCCTGGAAGGGCCAAGAGACCCAGTACTTC.

This clone was counted ten times or more. The chain joins TRBV2 to TRBJ2-7, with D uncertain. V was cut by 2 bases and J by 0 bases, with 14 bases left in between. Germline values: CDR1 SNHLY, CDR2 FYNNEI. This CDR3 is 16 amino acids long. The CDR3 loop is CASSEWAAPSSYEQYF. DNA of the CDR3: TGTGCCAGCAGTGAATGGGCAGCCCCAAGCTCCTACGAGCAGTACTTC.

The CDR3 sequence is CASSSTGGADTQYF. CDR3 bases: TGTGCCAGCAGCTCCACGGGGGGGGCTGATACGCAGTATTTT. This chain connects TRBV7-9 to TRBJ2-3, with 8 bases identical to TRBD2. The length of the CDR3 is 14 residues. CDR1 is SEHNR and CDR2 is FQNEAQ in the germline V gene (reference sequence). Trimming cost V 4 bases and J 6 bases; bases outside gene matches: 6.

The chain employs TRBV4-1 and TRBJ2-3; D is tentatively TRBD1 or TRBD2 (5 bases each). Trimming pared 1 base from V and 5 bases from J, leaving 10 bases between. This CDR3 spans 14 amino acids. The germline gives CDR1 MGHRA, CDR2 YSYEKL. CDR3 sequence: CASSQGGAGDTQYF. CDR3 nucleotide sequence: TGCGCCAGCAGCCAAGGTGGGGCGGGAGATACGCAGTATTTT.

The gene calls are TRBV7-2 and TRBJ2-5, with D hard to call. The CDR3 covers 13 residues. Germline CDR1 SGHTA, CDR2 FQGNSA. V was pared by 5 bases and J by 4 bases, with 11 bases between. The CDR3 nucleotides read TGTGCCAGCAGCCCGAGGATATCAGAGACCCAGTACTTC. Translation gives CASSPRISETQYF.

The V gene is TRBV30, the J gene TRBJ2-7, with 12 bases fitting TRBD2. Germline V CDR1 and CDR2: GTSNPN, SVGIG (reference sequence). Losses at the gene ends were 2 bases for V and 9 bases for J; bases not matched to a gene: 8. The CDR3 loop spans 14 amino acids. The CDR3 loop is CAWSNGLAGLWQYF. Here the CDR3 DNA reads TGTGCCTGGAGTAACGGACTAGCGGGGCTTTGGCAGTACTTC.

This clone has a handful of counts. The chain is built from TRBV29-1 and TRBJ1-2, with 7 bases lining up with TRBD1. After removal of 7 bases from V and 4 bases from J, the junction contained 12 bases not matched to a gene. The CDR3 length is 14 residues. CDR1 SQVTM and CDR2 ANQGSEA come from the germline V gene. The CDR3 is CSAHIQGPAYGYTF. The CDR3 DNA reads as TGCAGCGCCCATATACAGGGGCCGGCCTATGGCTACACCTTC. Drawing the rest from reference TRBV29-1 and TRBJ1-2, the complete variable domain is SAVISQKPSRDICQRGTSLTIQCQVDSQVTMMFWYRQQPGQSLTLIATANQGSEATYESGFVIDKFPISRPNLTFSTLTVSNMSPEDSSIYLCSAHIQGPAYGYTFGSGTRLTVV.

The chain couples TRBV11-3 to TRBJ2-3; 9 nucleotides line up with TRBD1. Trimming removed 5 bases from V and 1 base from J; junction bases left unmatched: 10. The germline V gene encodes CDR1 SGHNT and CDR2 YENEEA. CDR3 length: 17 amino acids. CDR3 sequence: CASSKQGTGLGTDTQYF. CDR3 in DNA: TGTGCCAGCAGCAAACAGGGGACAGGGCTGGGCACAGATACGCAGTATTTT.

The chain is built from TRBV14 and TRBJ2-1, with 7 bases aligning to TRBD2. The CDR3 covers 15 residues. Germline V gene data show CDR1 as SGHDN and CDR2 as FVKESK. Trimming at V came to 2 bases and at J to 1 base, leaving 2 bases not matched to a gene. CDR3 loop: CASSQPAGSYNEQFF. The CDR3 DNA follows: TGTGCCAGCAGCCAACCAGCGGGGTCCTACAATGAGCAGTTCTTC.

This clone came up a few times. The rearrangement links TRBV18 to TRBJ2-3; D assignment may be TRBD1 or TRBD2 (5 bases each). V was clipped by 5 bases and J by 6 bases, with 9 bases between them. This CDR3 has 12 residues. The germline CDR1 and CDR2 sequences are KGHSH and LQKENI. The CDR3 DNA is TGTGCCAGCTCAAAACGGGACGATACGCAGTATTTT. Protein: CASSKRDDTQYF.

This clone was detected once. This chain connects TRBV4-2 to TRBJ1-4; D perhaps matches TRBD1 (5 bases). This CDR3 region has 15 residues. Trimming took off 0 bases at V and 7 bases at J, with 12 bases between the two ends. CDR1 and CDR2 from the germline V gene are LGHNA and YNFKEQ. The CDR3 DNA sequence: TGTGCCAGCAGCCAAGATGTAGGGGCCACTGAAAAACTGTTTTTT. This sequence encodes CASSQDVGATEKLFF.

This clone was found many times. V is TRBV29-1 and J is TRBJ2-1, with 11 bases lining up with TRBD2. J was trimmed by 8 bases and V by 6 bases; bases with no gene match: 18. In germline, CDR1 is SQVTM, CDR2 ANQGSEA. This CDR3 is built from 17 residues. CDR3 sequence reads: CSVTGLLLAGDAYEQFF. Here the CDR3 DNA reads TGCAGCGTCACGGGCCTCTTACTAGCGGGAGACGCCTATGAGCAGTTCTTC.

This clone was seen many times. The CDR3 DNA follows: TGTGCCAGCAGCACCGGGACAGCAAAGTACTTC. It translates to CASSTGTAKYF. This rearrangement joins TRBV5-6 to TRBJ2-5, with TRBD1 identical over 7 bases. Per the germline V gene, CDR1 is SGHDT and CDR2 is YYEEEE. V lost 4 bases to trimming and J lost 12 bases; unmatched junction nucleotides: 6. This CDR3 is built from 11 residues.

This clone showed up just a few times. CDR3 nucleotides: TGTGCCAGCAGTTACCGCGCGGGCTACGAGCAGTACTTC. Translating gives CASSYRAGYEQYF. V gene TRBV6-5 combines with J gene TRBJ2-7, with a tentative D call TRBD2 (5 bases). Germline-derived CDR1 and CDR2 are MNHEY and SVGAGI. The CDR3 is 13 amino acids. V lost 2 bases, J lost 3 bases, and 8 bases lay in between.